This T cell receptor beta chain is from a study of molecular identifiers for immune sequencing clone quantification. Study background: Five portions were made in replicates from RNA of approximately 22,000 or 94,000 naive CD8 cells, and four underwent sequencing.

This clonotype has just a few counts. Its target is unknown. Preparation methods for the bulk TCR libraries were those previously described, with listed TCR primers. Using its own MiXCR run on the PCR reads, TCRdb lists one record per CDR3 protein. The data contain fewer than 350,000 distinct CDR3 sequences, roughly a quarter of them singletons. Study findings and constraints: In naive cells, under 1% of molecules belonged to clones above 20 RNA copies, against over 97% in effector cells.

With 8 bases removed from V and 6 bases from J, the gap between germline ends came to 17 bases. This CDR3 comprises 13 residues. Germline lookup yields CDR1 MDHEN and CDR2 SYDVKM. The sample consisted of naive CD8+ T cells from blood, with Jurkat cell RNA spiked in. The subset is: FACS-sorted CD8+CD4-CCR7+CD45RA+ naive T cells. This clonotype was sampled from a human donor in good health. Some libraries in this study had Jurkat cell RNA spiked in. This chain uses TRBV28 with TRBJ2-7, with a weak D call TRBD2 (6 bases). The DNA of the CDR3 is TGTGCCAGCGGGACGGGACTTGGCCCCGAGCAGTACTTC. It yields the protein CASGTGLGPEQYF.